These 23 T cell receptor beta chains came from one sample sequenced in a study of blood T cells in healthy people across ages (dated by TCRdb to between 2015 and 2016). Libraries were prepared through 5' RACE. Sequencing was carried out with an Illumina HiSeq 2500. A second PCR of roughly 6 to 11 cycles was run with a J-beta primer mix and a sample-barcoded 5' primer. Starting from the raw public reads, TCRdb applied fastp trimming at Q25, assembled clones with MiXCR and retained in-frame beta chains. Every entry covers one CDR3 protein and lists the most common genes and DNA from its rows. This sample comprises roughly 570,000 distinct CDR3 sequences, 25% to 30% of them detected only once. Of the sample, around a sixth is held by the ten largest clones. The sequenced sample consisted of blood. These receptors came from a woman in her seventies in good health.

The CDR3 DNA reads as TGCAGTGCTAGAGAGGGAGGTTTCGAGCAGTACTTC. As protein: CSAREGGFEQYF. The chain employs TRBV20-1 and TRBJ2-5; weak D call: TRBD2 (6 bases). The J call is in doubt because the DNA end fits TRBJ2-7 better. This CDR3 is built from 12 residues. The germline gives CDR1 DFQATT, CDR2 SNEGSKA (reference sequence).

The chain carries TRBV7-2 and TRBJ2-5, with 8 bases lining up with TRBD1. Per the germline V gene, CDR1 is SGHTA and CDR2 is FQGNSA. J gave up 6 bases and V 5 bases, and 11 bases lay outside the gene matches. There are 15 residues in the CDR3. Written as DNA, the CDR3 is TGTGCCAGCAGCCCGGGACAGGTGAAAGAAAAGACCCAGTACTTC. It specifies CASSPGQVKEKTQYF. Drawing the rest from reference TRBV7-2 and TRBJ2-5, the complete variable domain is GAGVSQSPSNKVTEKGKDVELRCDPISGHTALYWYRQSLGQGLEFLIYFQGNSAPDKSGLPSDRFSAERTGGSVSTLTIQRTQQEDSAVYLCASSPGQVKEKTQYFGPGTRLLVL.

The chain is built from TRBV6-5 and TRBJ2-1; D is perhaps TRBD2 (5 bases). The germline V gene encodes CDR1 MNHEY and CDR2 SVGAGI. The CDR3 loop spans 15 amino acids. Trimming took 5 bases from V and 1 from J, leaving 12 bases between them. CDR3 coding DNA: TGTGCCAGCAGTAGAACTAGGATTTCCTACAATGAGCAGTTCTTC. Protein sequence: CASSRTRISYNEQFF.

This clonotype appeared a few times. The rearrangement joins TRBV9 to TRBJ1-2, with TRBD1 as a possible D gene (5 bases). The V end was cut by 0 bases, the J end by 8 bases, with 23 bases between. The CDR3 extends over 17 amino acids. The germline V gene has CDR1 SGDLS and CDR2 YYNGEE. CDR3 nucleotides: TGTGCCAGCAGCGTAGGTAATTTGGACACCTTGAGAAGGGGCTACACCTTC. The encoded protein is CASSVGNLDTLRRGYTF.

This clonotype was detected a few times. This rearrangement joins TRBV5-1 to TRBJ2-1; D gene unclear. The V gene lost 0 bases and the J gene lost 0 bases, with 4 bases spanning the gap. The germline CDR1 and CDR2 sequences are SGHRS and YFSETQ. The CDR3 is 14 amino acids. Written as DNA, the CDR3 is TGCGCCAGCAGCTTGGTGTACTCCTACAATGAGCAGTTCTTC. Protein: CASSLVYSYNEQFF.

The CDR3 loop reads CSVATDRGGEKLFF. The CDR3 DNA follows: TGCAGCGTGGCCACGGACAGGGGCGGTGAAAAACTGTTTTTT. V usage is TRBV29-1 and J usage is TRBJ1-4, with 9 bases aligning to TRBD1. The J segment lost 7 bases and the V segment lost 6 bases, leaving 9 bases of the junction unmatched. The germline V gene encodes CDR1 SQVTM and CDR2 ANQGSEA. The CDR3 has 14 amino acids.

The CDR3 region is CASSHEDRGRWEQYF. The CDR3 DNA reads as TGCGCCAGCAGCCATGAGGACAGGGGGCGTTGGGAGCAGTACTTC. V is TRBV4-3 and J is TRBJ2-7, with TRBD1 matching over 11 bases. Germline loops: CDR1 LGHNA, CDR2 YSLEER. V was pared by 3 bases and J by 7 bases, with 8 bases of the junction left unmatched. This CDR3 has 15 residues.

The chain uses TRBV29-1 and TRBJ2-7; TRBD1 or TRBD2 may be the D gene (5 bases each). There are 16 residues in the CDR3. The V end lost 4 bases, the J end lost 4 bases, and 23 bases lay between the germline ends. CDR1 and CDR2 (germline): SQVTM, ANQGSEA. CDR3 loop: CSVVLEGTPRIYEQYF. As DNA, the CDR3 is TGCAGCGTTGTCCTTGAGGGGACCCCTAGAATTTACGAGCAGTACTTC.

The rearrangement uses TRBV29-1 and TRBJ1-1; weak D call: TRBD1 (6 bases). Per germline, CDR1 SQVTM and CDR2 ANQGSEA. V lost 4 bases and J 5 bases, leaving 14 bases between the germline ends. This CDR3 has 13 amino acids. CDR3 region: CSVVREGDTEAFF. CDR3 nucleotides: TGCAGCGTTGTGAGGGAGGGGGATACTGAAGCTTTCTTT. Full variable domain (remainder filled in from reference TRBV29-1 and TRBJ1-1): SAVISQKPSRDICQRGTSLTIQCQVDSQVTMMFWYRQQPGQSLTLIATANQGSEATYESGFVIDKFPISRPNLTFSTLTVSNMSPEDSSIYLCSVVREGDTEAFFGQGTRLTVV.

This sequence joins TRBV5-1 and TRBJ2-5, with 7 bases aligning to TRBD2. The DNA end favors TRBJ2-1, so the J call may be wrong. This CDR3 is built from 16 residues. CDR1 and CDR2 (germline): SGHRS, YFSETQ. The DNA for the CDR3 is TGCGCCAGCAGCTTGGTGGCCGGGACTACATACAATGAGCAGTTCTTC. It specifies CASSLVAGTTYNEQFF.

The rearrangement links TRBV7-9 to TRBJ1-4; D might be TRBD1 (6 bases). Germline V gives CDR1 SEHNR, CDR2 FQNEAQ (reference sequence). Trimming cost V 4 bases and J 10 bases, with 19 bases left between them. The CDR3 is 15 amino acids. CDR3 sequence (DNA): TGTGCCAGCAGCTCCCAACAGGGCCTCCCAGGAAAACTGTTTTTT. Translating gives CASSSQQGLPGKLFF.

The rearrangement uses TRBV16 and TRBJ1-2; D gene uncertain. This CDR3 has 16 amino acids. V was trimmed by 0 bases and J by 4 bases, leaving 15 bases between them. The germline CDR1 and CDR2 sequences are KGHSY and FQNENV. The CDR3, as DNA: TGTGCCAGCAGCCAATCGGAGCAAGCCCGATTCTATGGCTACACCTTC. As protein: CASSQSEQARFYGYTF.

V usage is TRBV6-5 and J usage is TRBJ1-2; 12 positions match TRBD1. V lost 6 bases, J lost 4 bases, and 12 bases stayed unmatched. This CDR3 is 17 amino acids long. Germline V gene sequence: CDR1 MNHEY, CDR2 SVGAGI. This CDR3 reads CASSREGQGAFTYGYTF. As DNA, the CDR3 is TGTGCCAGCAGCAGAGAGGGACAGGGGGCGTTTACCTATGGCTACACCTTC.

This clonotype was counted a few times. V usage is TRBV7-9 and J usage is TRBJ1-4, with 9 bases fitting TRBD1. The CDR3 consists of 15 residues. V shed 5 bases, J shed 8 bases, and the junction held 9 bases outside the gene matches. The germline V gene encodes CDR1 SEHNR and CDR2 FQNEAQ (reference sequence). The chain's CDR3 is CASSLSGQGGEKLFF. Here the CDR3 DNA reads TGTGCCAGCAGCCTGTCGGGACAGGGTGGCGAAAAACTGTTTTTT.

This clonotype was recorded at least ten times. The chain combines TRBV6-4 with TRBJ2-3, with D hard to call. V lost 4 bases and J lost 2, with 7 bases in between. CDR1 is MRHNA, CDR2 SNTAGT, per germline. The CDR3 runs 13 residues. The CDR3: CASSGSPTDTQYF. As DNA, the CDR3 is TGTGCCAGCAGTGGGTCGCCCACAGATACGCAGTATTTT.

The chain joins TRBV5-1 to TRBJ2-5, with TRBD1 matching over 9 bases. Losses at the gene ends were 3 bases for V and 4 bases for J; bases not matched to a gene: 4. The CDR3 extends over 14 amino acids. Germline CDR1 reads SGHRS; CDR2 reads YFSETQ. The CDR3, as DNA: TGCGCCAGCAGCTCACAGGGGGCTTTAGAGACCCAGTACTTC. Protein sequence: CASSSQGALETQYF.

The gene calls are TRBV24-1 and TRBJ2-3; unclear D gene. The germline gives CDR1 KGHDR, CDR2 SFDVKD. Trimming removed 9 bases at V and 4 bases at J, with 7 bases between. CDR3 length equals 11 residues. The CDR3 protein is CATGVADTQYF. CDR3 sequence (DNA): TGTGCCACCGGGGTCGCAGATACGCAGTATTTT.

In DNA, the CDR3 is TGTGCCAGCAGCTTGGATTTGGACGACTATGGCTACACCTTC. It is translated as CASSLDLDDYGYTF. The chain recombines TRBV5-6 with TRBJ1-2; no clear D. Germline-derived CDR1 and CDR2 are SGHDT and YYEEEE. V was trimmed by 0 bases and J by 3 bases, leaving 9 bases between them. CDR3 size: 14 residues.

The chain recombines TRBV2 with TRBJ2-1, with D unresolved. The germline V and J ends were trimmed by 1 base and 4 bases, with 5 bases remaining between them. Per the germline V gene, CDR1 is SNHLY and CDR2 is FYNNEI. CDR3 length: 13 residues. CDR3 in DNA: TGTGCCAGCAGTGAAGGACAATACAATGAGCAGTTCTTC. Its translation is CASSEGQYNEQFF.

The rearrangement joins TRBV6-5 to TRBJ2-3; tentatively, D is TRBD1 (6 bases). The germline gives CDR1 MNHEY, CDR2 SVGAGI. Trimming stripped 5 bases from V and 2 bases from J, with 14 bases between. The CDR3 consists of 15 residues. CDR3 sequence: CASSKAGVSTDTQYF. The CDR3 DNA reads TGTGCCAGCAGTAAGGCAGGGGTCTCCACAGATACGCAGTATTTT.

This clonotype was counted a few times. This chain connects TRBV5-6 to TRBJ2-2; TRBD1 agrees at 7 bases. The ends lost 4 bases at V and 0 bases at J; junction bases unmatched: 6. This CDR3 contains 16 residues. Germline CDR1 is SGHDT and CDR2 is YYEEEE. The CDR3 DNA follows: TGTGCCAGCAGCCCCTGGGACAGACCGAACACCGGGGAGCTGTTTTTT. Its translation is CASSPWDRPNTGELFF.

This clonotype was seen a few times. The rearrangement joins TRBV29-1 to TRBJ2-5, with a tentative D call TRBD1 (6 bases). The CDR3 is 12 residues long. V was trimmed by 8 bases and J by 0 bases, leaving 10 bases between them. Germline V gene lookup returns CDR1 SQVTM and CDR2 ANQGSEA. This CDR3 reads CSLGHYQETQYF. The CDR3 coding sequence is TGCAGCTTGGGACACTACCAAGAGACCCAGTACTTC.

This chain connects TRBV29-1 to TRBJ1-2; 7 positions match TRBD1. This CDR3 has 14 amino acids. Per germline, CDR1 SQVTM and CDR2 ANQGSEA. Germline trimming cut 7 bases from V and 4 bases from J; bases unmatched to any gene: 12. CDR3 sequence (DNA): TGCAGCGCCGGAAAGGGACAGAGAGCCTATGGCTACACCTTC. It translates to CSAGKGQRAYGYTF.